This is a list of T cell receptor beta chains from one sample in a study of T cell repertoires in cytomegalovirus infection. No antigens are known for them. TCRdb reprocessed the reads via MiXCR and lists one record per CDR3 protein. The data contain about 340,000 distinct CDR3 sequences, 25% to 35% of them singletons. Sequenced material: cultured PBMCs, taken from culture after CMV antigen stimulation. Source of these receptors: a human donor in good health (CMV status not recorded). Some clones in this sample may be carry-over from other donors' samples. Both conserved end residues are part of each CDR3. Each record gives: CDR3 length, D gene, V gene, J gene, clone size, CDR3 DNA, CDR3 protein. D genes are given only for firm matches. Not all rows give a size; the values are once, few, many and, for expanded clones, a class.

len: 13
d_gene: NA
v_gene: TRBV7-2
j_gene: TRBJ1-1
abundance: few
CDR3nt: TGTGCCAGCAGCCCGAGCCGGGGGGGTGAAGCTTTCTTT
CDR3aa: CASSPSRGGEAFF

len: 15
d_gene: TRBD2
v_gene: TRBV7-9
j_gene: TRBJ2-3
abundance: few
CDR3nt: TGTGCCAGCAGCTTAGGACTAGCGCGTCAAGATACGCAGTATTTT
CDR3aa: CASSLGLARQDTQYF

len: 15
d_gene: TRBD2
v_gene: TRBV7-2
j_gene: TRBJ2-5
abundance: many
CDR3nt: TGTGCCAGCAGCTCCTTAGCGGGGGGGCCAGAGACCCAGTACTTC
CDR3aa: CASSSLAGGPETQYF

len: 15
d_gene: NA
v_gene: TRBV6-1
j_gene: TRBJ1-2
abundance: NA
CDR3nt: TGTGCCAGCAGTGAAGGTCTGGGTCGGAGCTATGGCTACACCTTC
CDR3aa: CASSEGLGRSYGYTF

len: 13
d_gene: NA
v_gene: TRBV2
j_gene: TRBJ2-5
abundance: many
CDR3nt: TGTGCCAGCAGTGGTGACTCCCAAGAGACCCAGTACTTC
CDR3aa: CASSGDSQETQYF

len: 17
d_gene: NA
v_gene: TRBV6-1
j_gene: TRBJ2-1
abundance: NA
CDR3nt: TGTGCCAGCAGTGAGTACGTAGGCGTAAACTCCTACAATGAGCAGTTCTTC
CDR3aa: CASSEYVGVNSYNEQFF

len: 15
d_gene: NA
v_gene: TRBV28
j_gene: TRBJ2-3
abundance: NA
CDR3nt: TGTGCCAGCAGTTTCGGCGGGGCAGGAGCAGATACGCAGTATTTT
CDR3aa: CASSFGGAGADTQYF

len: 16
d_gene: NA
v_gene: TRBV6-2/TRBV6-3
j_gene: TRBJ2-1
abundance: few
CDR3nt: TGTGCCAGCAGTTACCGGGACGGAAGCTCCTACAATGAGCAGTTCTTC
CDR3aa: CASSYRDGSSYNEQFF

len: 15
d_gene: TRBD2
v_gene: TRBV7-9
j_gene: TRBJ2-7
abundance: NA
CDR3nt: TGTGCCAGCAGCTTAGGAGCGGGATTCTCCTACGAGCAGTACTTC
CDR3aa: CASSLGAGFSYEQYF

len: 14
d_gene: NA
v_gene: TRBV7-3
j_gene: TRBJ1-6
abundance: NA
CDR3nt: TGTGCCAGCAGCTTAATGCCTCCGGATTCACCCCTCCACTTT
CDR3aa: CASSLMPPDSPLHF

len: 14
d_gene: NA
v_gene: TRBV20-1
j_gene: TRBJ2-7
abundance: NA
CDR3nt: TGCAGTGCTCAAGGGGGGGGTAACACCTACGAGCAGTACTTC
CDR3aa: CSAQGGGNTYEQYF

len: 14
d_gene: NA
v_gene: TRBV28
j_gene: TRBJ1-1
abundance: few
CDR3nt: TGTGCCAGCAGTGGGGACTCGGGGATCACTGAAGCTTTCTTT
CDR3aa: CASSGDSGITEAFF

len: 18
d_gene: TRBD1
v_gene: TRBV7-8
j_gene: TRBJ2-5
abundance: NA
CDR3nt: TGTGCCAGCAGCTTAAGGACAGGGAGAACAAGAGGGGGCGAGACCCAGTACTTC
CDR3aa: CASSLRTGRTRGGETQYF

len: 13
d_gene: NA
v_gene: TRBV12-3/TRBV12-4
j_gene: TRBJ2-2
abundance: NA
CDR3nt: TGTGCCAGCCTCCCGACCGTCACCGGGGAGCTGTTTTTT
CDR3aa: CASLPTVTGELFF

len: 15
d_gene: TRBD2
v_gene: TRBV7-2
j_gene: TRBJ2-7
abundance: many
CDR3nt: TGTGCCAGCAGCCGGGGGACTAGCGGCCCCCTCAAGCAGTACTTC
CDR3aa: CASSRGTSGPLKQYF

len: 14
d_gene: NA
v_gene: TRBV3-1
j_gene: TRBJ2-5
abundance: few
CDR3nt: TGTGCCAGCAGCCAGAGGAGTAGTCAAGAGACCCAGTACTTC
CDR3aa: CASSQRSSQETQYF

len: 12
d_gene: NA
v_gene: TRBV19
j_gene: TRBJ1-5
abundance: few
CDR3nt: TGTGCCAGTAGTATGTTGGTCCAGCCCCAGCATTTT
CDR3aa: CASSMLVQPQHF

len: 14
d_gene: NA
v_gene: TRBV11-1
j_gene: TRBJ1-1
abundance: NA
CDR3nt: TGTGCCAGCAGCCCGCATTGGGTGAACACTGAAGCTTTCTTT
CDR3aa: CASSPHWVNTEAFF

len: 16
d_gene: TRBD2
v_gene: TRBV11-1
j_gene: TRBJ2-1
abundance: NA
CDR3nt: TGTGCCAGCAGCCGGGCCCCTAGCGGGGGATCAACTGAGCAGTTCTTC
CDR3aa: CASSRAPSGGSTEQFF

len: 14
d_gene: NA
v_gene: TRBV5-1
j_gene: TRBJ2-5
abundance: NA
CDR3nt: TGCGCCAGCAGCCAGGGCCCCCCGGAAGAGACCCAGTACTTC
CDR3aa: CASSQGPPEETQYF

len: 17
d_gene: NA
v_gene: TRBV6-1
j_gene: TRBJ1-5
abundance: few
CDR3nt: TGTGCCAGCAGTGAATCTTGGGCAGGGAGATTCGTCCAGCCCCAGCATTTT
CDR3aa: CASSESWAGRFVQPQHF

len: 17
d_gene: TRBD2
v_gene: TRBV27
j_gene: TRBJ2-1
abundance: NA
CDR3nt: TGTGCCAGCAGTCGCCGCCTAGCGGGGGGAACCTACAATGAGCAGTTCTTC
CDR3aa: CASSRRLAGGTYNEQFF

len: 14
d_gene: NA
v_gene: TRBV6-1
j_gene: TRBJ2-7
abundance: many
CDR3nt: TGTGCCAGCAGCCGATGGGAAGGCCACTACGAGCAGTACTTC
CDR3aa: CASSRWEGHYEQYF

len: 17
d_gene: NA
v_gene: TRBV12-5
j_gene: TRBJ2-6
abundance: NA
CDR3nt: TGTGCTAGTGGTTTGTCGCCCCTGAGCTCTGGGGCCAACGTCCTGACTTTC
CDR3aa: CASGLSPLSSGANVLTF

len: 15
d_gene: TRBD1
v_gene: TRBV9
j_gene: TRBJ2-7
abundance: NA
CDR3nt: TGTGCCAGCAGCGTAGAGGGACAGGCTTCCTACGAGCAGTACTTC
CDR3aa: CASSVEGQASYEQYF

len: 14
d_gene: NA
v_gene: TRBV29-1
j_gene: TRBJ2-2
abundance: few
CDR3nt: TGCAGCGTTGAAGATCGAGAGAACACCGGGGAGCTGTTTTTT
CDR3aa: CSVEDRENTGELFF

len: 20
d_gene: NA
v_gene: TRBV7-7
j_gene: TRBJ2-1
abundance: few
CDR3nt: TGTGCTATACGCAAACACGGGGCAGACACTAGTAACCGCTCCTACAATGAGCAGTTCTTC
CDR3aa: CAIRKHGADTSNRSYNEQFF

len: 16
d_gene: NA
v_gene: TRBV7-6
j_gene: TRBJ1-4
abundance: many
CDR3nt: TGTGCCAGCAGCCCGGCCTGGGGGCGAGGGAATGAAAAACTGTTTTTT
CDR3aa: CASSPAWGRGNEKLFF

len: 16
d_gene: NA
v_gene: TRBV4-1
j_gene: TRBJ1-5
abundance: many
CDR3nt: TGCGCCAGCAGCCAAGTTTCCGGACTTCTTAATCAGCCCCAGCATTTT
CDR3aa: CASSQVSGLLNQPQHF

len: 15
d_gene: NA
v_gene: TRBV7-8
j_gene: TRBJ2-6
abundance: many
CDR3nt: TGTGCCAGCAGCTTCAGCCCGGAAGGGGCCAACGTCCTGACTTTC
CDR3aa: CASSFSPEGANVLTF

len: 12
d_gene: NA
v_gene: TRBV7-3
j_gene: TRBJ2-7
abundance: many
CDR3nt: TGTGCCAGCGGACGGACTCGTTACGAGCAGTACTTC
CDR3aa: CASGRTRYEQYF

len: 15
d_gene: NA
v_gene: TRBV6-6
j_gene: TRBJ2-1
abundance: NA
CDR3nt: TGTGCCAGCAGACGAGAAACGAGCTCCTACAATGAGCAGTTCTTC
CDR3aa: CASRRETSSYNEQFF

len: 15
d_gene: TRBD2
v_gene: TRBV12-3/TRBV12-4
j_gene: TRBJ2-1
abundance: few
CDR3nt: TGTGCCAGCAGCCTCGGGACTAGCGGGAGGAGGGGTCAGTTCTTC
CDR3aa: CASSLGTSGRRGQFF

len: 15
d_gene: TRBD1
v_gene: TRBV3-1
j_gene: TRBJ2-2
abundance: NA
CDR3nt: TGTGCCAGCAGCCACAACAGGGGGAGGACCGGGGAGCTGTTTTTT
CDR3aa: CASSHNRGRTGELFF

len: 15
d_gene: TRBD1
v_gene: TRBV11-2
j_gene: TRBJ2-2
abundance: NA
CDR3nt: TGTGCCAGCAGCACCCGGGACAGGGGAACCGGGGAGCTGTTTTTT
CDR3aa: CASSTRDRGTGELFF

len: 15
d_gene: NA
v_gene: TRBV6-1
j_gene: TRBJ2-5
abundance: few
CDR3nt: TGTGCCAGCAGCGAGAGGGGGGGGCAGCATGAGACCCAGTACTTC
CDR3aa: CASSERGGQHETQYF

len: 13
d_gene: NA
v_gene: TRBV27
j_gene: TRBJ1-2
abundance: few
CDR3nt: TGTGCCAGCAGTCGAGCGGATTCCTATGGCTACACCTTC
CDR3aa: CASSRADSYGYTF

len: 14
d_gene: TRBD1
v_gene: TRBV6-5
j_gene: TRBJ2-7
abundance: few
CDR3nt: TGTGCCAGCAGTTACTCTGGACAGGGCTACGAGCAGTACTTC
CDR3aa: CASSYSGQGYEQYF

len: 13
d_gene: NA
v_gene: TRBV10-3
j_gene: TRBJ1-2
abundance: few
CDR3nt: TGTGCCATCAGTCGACAAACCGCATATGGCTACACCTTC
CDR3aa: CAISRQTAYGYTF

len: 10
d_gene: NA
v_gene: TRBV7-9
j_gene: TRBJ1-1
abundance: NA
CDR3nt: TGTGCCAGCAGCTTAAAAGAAGCTTTCTTT
CDR3aa: CASSLKEAFF

len: 15
d_gene: TRBD1
v_gene: TRBV7-3
j_gene: TRBJ2-7
abundance: few
CDR3nt: TGTGCCAGCAGCTTAAAAGGACAGGGCTCCTACGAGCAGTACTTC
CDR3aa: CASSLKGQGSYEQYF

len: 15
d_gene: TRBD2
v_gene: TRBV6-1
j_gene: TRBJ2-1
abundance: few
CDR3nt: TGTGCCAGCAGTGGGACTAGCCCTTATAACAATGAGCAGTTCTTC
CDR3aa: CASSGTSPYNNEQFF

len: 13
d_gene: NA
v_gene: TRBV12-3/TRBV12-4
j_gene: TRBJ2-1
abundance: few
CDR3nt: TGTGCCAGCACCACGGGACTCTACAATGAGCAGTTCTTC
CDR3aa: CASTTGLYNEQFF

len: 16
d_gene: TRBD1
v_gene: TRBV20-1
j_gene: TRBJ2-5
abundance: few
CDR3nt: TGCAGTGCTAGAGGGTACGGCAGGGGGCGCGAAGAGACCCAGTACTTC
CDR3aa: CSARGYGRGREETQYF

len: 14
d_gene: NA
v_gene: TRBV20-1
j_gene: TRBJ2-3
abundance: NA
CDR3nt: TGCAGTGCTAGAGTGCCGGGAAGCACAGATACGCAGTATTTT
CDR3aa: CSARVPGSTDTQYF

len: 18
d_gene: NA
v_gene: TRBV10-3
j_gene: TRBJ2-3
abundance: many
CDR3nt: TGTGCCATCAGTGAGTCGGGGGTCCCTAGACCTAACACAGATACGCAGTATTTT
CDR3aa: CAISESGVPRPNTDTQYF

len: 15
d_gene: NA
v_gene: TRBV7-9
j_gene: TRBJ2-3
abundance: few
CDR3nt: TGTGCCAGCAGCTTGGGGGGCAGTGTCACAGATACGCAGTATTTT
CDR3aa: CASSLGGSVTDTQYF

len: 18
d_gene: NA
v_gene: TRBV10-3
j_gene: TRBJ2-3
abundance: NA
CDR3nt: TGTGCCATCAGCGATTCTGTGGCCGGCCCATACTCCACAGATACGCAGTATTTT
CDR3aa: CAISDSVAGPYSTDTQYF

len: 16
d_gene: NA
v_gene: TRBV19
j_gene: TRBJ1-4
abundance: NA
CDR3nt: TGTGCCAGTAGTGTGGGGATTCTAGGGCTTGGTGAAAAACTGTTTTTT
CDR3aa: CASSVGILGLGEKLFF

len: 13
d_gene: NA
v_gene: TRBV9
j_gene: TRBJ2-1
abundance: NA
CDR3nt: TGTGCCAGCAGTGAGTCCTTTGTCAATGAGCAGTTCTTC
CDR3aa: CASSESFVNEQFF

len: 14
d_gene: NA
v_gene: TRBV19
j_gene: TRBJ1-1
abundance: NA
CDR3nt: TGTGCCAGTATACCCAGACCGGGGGGCACTGAAGCTTTCTTT
CDR3aa: CASIPRPGGTEAFF

len: 16
d_gene: NA
v_gene: TRBV11-2
j_gene: TRBJ2-3
abundance: NA
CDR3nt: TGTGCCAGCAGCTCTACCGGGACATCGCGGGGAGATACGCAGTATTTT
CDR3aa: CASSSTGTSRGDTQYF

len: 13
d_gene: NA
v_gene: TRBV20-1
j_gene: TRBJ1-2
abundance: NA
CDR3nt: TGCAGTGCAACGCAGGGGTTCGGCTATGGCTACACCTTC
CDR3aa: CSATQGFGYGYTF

len: 14
d_gene: NA
v_gene: TRBV6-6
j_gene: TRBJ1-6
abundance: many
CDR3nt: TGTGCCAGCAGTTACTCGATATCTAATTCACCCCTCCACTTT
CDR3aa: CASSYSISNSPLHF

len: 15
d_gene: TRBD2
v_gene: TRBV6-5
j_gene: TRBJ2-1
abundance: NA
CDR3nt: TGTGCCAGCAGTTACTACCAGACTAGCCCCAATGAGCAGTTCTTC
CDR3aa: CASSYYQTSPNEQFF